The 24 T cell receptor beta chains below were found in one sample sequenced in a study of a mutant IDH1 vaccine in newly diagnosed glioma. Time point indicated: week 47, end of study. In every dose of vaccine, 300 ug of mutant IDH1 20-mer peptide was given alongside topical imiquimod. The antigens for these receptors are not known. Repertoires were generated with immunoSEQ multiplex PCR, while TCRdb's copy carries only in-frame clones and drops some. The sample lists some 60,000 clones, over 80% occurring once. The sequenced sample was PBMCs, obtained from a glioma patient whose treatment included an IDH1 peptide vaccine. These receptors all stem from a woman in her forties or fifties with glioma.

CDR3 in amino acids: CATSRVNPGPTREKLFF. The CDR3 bases are TGTGCCACCAGCAGAGTCAATCCGGGACCGACACGCGAAAAACTGTTTTTT. V gene TRBV15 combines with J gene TRBJ1-4; possible D gene TRBD1, 5 bases. Germline V gene data show CDR1 as LNHNV and CDR2 as YYDKDF (reference sequence). Trimming removed 1 base at V and 8 bases at J, with 20 bases between. The CDR3 runs 17 residues.

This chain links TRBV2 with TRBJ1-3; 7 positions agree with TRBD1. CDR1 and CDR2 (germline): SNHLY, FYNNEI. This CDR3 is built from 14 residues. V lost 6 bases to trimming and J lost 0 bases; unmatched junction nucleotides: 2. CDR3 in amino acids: CASRGDSSGNTIYF. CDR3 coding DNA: TGTGCCAGCAGAGGGGACAGCTCTGGAAACACCATATATTTT.

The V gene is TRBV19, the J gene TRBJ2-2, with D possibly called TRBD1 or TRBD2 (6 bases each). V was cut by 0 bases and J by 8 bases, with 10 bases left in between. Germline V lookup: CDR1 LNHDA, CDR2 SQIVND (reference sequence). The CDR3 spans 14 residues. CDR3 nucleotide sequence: TGTGCCAGTAGTATAGATAGGGGGGTAGGGGAGCTGTTTTTT. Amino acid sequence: CASSIDRGVGELFF.

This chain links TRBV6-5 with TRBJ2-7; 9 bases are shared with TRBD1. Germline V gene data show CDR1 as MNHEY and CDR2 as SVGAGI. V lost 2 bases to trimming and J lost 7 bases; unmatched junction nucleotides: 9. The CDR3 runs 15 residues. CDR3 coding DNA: TGTGCCAGCAGTTACGGGACAGGGCGTGCGGGAGAGCAGTACTTC. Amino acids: CASSYGTGRAGEQYF.

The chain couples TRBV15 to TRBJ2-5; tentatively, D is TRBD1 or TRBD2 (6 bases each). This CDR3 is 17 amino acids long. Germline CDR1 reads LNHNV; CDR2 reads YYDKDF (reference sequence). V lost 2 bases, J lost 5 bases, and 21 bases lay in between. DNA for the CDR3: TGTGCCACCAGCAGACAGTTAAGAGGGGGGCGTGATGAGACCCAGTACTTC. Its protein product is CATSRQLRGGRDETQYF.

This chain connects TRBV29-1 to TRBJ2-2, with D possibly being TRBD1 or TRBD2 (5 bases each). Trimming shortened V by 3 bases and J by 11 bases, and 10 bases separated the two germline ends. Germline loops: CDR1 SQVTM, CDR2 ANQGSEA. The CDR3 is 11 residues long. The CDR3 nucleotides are TGCAGCGTTGAGTGGGGACGCGAGCTGTTTTTT. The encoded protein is CSVEWGRELFF.

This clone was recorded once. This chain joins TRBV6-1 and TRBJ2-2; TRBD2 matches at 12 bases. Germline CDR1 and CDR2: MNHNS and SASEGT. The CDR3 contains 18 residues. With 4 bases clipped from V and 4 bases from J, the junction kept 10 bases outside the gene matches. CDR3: CASSGSLAGGLGTGELFF. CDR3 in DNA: TGTGCCAGCAGTGGCTCCCTAGCGGGGGGGCTGGGCACCGGGGAGCTGTTTTTT.

The CDR3 sequence: CASSFDTYEQYF. The CDR3, as DNA: TGCGCCAGCAGCTTTGACACCTACGAGCAGTACTTC. V usage is TRBV5-1 and J usage is TRBJ2-7; D gene unclear. The V and J ends lost 2 bases and 2 bases respectively, with 5 bases between them. The CDR3 spans 12 residues. The germline CDR1 and CDR2 sequences are SGHRS and YFSETQ.

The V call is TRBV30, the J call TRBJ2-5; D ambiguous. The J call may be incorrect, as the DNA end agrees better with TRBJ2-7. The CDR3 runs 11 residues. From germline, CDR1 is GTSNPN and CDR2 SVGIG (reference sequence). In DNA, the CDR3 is TGTGCCTGGAAACAAGCTTACGAGCAGTACTTC. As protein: CAWKQAYEQYF.

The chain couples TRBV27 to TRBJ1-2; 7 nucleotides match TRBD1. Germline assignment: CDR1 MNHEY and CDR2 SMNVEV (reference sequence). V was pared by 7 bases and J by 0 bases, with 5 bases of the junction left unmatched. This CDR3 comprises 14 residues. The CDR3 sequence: CASKIQGANYGYTF. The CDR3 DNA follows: TGTGCCAGCAAAATCCAGGGGGCTAACTATGGCTACACCTTC.

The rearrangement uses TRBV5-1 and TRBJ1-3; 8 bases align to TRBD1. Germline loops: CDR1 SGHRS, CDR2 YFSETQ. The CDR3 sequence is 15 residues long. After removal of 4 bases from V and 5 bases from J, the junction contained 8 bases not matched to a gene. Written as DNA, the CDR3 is TGCGCCAGCAGCCAAACAGGGGGAAAAAGAAACACCATATATTTT. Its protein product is CASSQTGGKRNTIYF.

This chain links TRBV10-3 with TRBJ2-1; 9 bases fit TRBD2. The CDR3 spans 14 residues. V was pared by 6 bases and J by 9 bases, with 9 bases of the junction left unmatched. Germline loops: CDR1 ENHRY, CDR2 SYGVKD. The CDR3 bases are TGTGCCATCAGCGACTTAGAGCGGGGGGCTGAGCAGTTCTTC. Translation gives CAISDLERGAEQFF.

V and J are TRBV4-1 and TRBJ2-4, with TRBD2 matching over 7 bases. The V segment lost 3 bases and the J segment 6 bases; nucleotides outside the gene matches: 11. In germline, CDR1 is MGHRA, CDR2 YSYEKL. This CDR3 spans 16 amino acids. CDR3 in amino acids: CASSQGTSAGRNIQYF. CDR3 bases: TGCGCCAGCAGCCAGGGGACTTCAGCGGGAAGAAACATTCAGTACTTC.

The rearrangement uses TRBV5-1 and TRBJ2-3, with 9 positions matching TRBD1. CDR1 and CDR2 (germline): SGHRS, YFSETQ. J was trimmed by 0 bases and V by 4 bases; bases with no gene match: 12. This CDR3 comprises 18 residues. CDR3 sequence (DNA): TGCGCCAGCAGCCCCGGACAGGGGAAGAATCCTAGCACAGATACGCAGTATTTT. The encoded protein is CASSPGQGKNPSTDTQYF.

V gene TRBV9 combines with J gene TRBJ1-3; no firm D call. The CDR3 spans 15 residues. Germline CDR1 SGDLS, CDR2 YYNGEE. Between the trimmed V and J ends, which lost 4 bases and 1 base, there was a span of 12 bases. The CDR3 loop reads CASSSDHRSGNTIYF. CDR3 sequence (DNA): TGTGCCAGCAGCTCAGACCACAGATCTGGAAACACCATATATTTT.

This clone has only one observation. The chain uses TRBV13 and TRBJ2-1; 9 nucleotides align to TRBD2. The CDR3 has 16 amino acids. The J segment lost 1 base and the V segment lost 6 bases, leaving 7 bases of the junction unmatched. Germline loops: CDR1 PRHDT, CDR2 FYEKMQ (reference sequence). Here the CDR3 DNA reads TGTGCCAGCAGATATAGCGGGGGAGGATCCTACAATGAGCAGTTCTTC. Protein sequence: CASRYSGGGSYNEQFF.

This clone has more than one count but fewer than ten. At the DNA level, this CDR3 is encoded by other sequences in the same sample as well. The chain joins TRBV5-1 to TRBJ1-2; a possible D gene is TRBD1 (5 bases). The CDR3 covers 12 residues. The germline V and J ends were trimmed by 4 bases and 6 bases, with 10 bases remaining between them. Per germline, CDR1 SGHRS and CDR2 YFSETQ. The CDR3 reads CASSLDTHGYTF. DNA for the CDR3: TGCGCCAGCAGCCTGGACACCCATGGCTACACCTTC.

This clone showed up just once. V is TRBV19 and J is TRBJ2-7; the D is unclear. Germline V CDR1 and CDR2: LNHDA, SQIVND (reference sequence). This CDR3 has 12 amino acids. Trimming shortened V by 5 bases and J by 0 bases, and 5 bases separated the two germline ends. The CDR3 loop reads CASSSYSYEQYF. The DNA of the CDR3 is TGTGCCAGTAGTTCATACTCCTACGAGCAGTACTTC.

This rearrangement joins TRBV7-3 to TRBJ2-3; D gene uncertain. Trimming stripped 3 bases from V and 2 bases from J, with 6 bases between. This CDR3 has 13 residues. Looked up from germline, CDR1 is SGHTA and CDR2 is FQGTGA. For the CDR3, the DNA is TGTGCCAGCAGCTTCATACCCACAGATACGCAGTATTTT. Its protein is CASSFIPTDTQYF.

The CDR3 bases are TGTGCCAGCAGCTGGGGGGACAGTGAAGCTTTCTTT. This gives the protein CASSWGDSEAFF. V and J are TRBV5-6 and TRBJ1-1; 7 bases match TRBD1. This CDR3 has 12 amino acids. CDR1 SGHDT and CDR2 YYEEEE come from the germline V gene. With V trimmed by 3 bases and J by 7 bases, 3 bases remained unmatched.

CDR3 bases: TGTGCCATCAGTGAGGGTTCATCTAGCACAGATACGCAGTATTTT. It specifies CAISEGSSSTDTQYF. The V and J genes are TRBV10-3 and TRBJ2-3; D remains ambiguous. Germline V CDR1 and CDR2: ENHRY, SYGVKD. V was shortened by 2 bases and J by 0 bases, with 9 bases between the two germline ends. CDR3 length equals 15 residues.

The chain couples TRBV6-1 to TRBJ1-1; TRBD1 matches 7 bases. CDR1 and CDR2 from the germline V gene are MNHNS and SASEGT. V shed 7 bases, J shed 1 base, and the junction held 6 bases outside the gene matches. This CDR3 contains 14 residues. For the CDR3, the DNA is TGTGCCAGCATGACAGGGCTGGCGAACACTGAAGCTTTCTTT. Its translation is CASMTGLANTEAFF.

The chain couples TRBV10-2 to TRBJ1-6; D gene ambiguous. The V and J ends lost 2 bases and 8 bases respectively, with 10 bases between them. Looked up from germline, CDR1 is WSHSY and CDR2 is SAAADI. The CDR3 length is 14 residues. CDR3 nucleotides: TGCGCCAGCAGTGAGGGCCTACGGGATTCACCCCTCCACTTT. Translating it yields CASSEGLRDSPLHF.

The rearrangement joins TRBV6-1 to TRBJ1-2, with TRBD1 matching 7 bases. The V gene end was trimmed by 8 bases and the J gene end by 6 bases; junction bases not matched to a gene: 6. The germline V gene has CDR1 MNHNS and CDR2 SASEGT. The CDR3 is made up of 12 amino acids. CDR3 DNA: TGTGCCAGCTCAGCCACAGGGGATGGCTACACCTTC. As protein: CASSATGDGYTF.